This is a list of T cell receptor beta chains from one sample in a study of tumor-infiltrating lymphocytes in oesophageal squamous cell carcinoma. A single record per CDR3 protein comes from TCRdb applying MiXCR to the PCR reads. Of roughly 16,000 distinct CDR3 sequences listed, roughly 50% are singletons. The sequenced sample consisted of normal esophageal tissue next to the tumor. These receptor sequences come from a female donor with esophageal squamous cell carcinoma. Each CDR3 is given with its conserved first and last residue. A D gene is named only where the DNA matches it firmly. Size is stated for part of the rows, as once, few or many counts, or as a class when the clone is expanded.

D gene | V gene | clone size | CDR3 protein
NA | TRBV9 | NA | CASSVGPGRGELFF
TRBD1 | TRBV20-1 | NA | CSARGTGGDGYTF
NA | TRBV7-1 | NA | CASSTRGGRDEQFF
TRBD1 | TRBV11-2 | many | CASSADRVGEQYF
NA | TRBV20-1 | few | CSAGGGKKRETQYF
NA | TRBV5-1 | NA | CASSLRGDSPLHF
TRBD2 | TRBV7-6 | NA | CASSLGTSGNTGELFF
NA | TRBV27 | NA | CASSLRLRGGELFF
NA | TRBV10-3 | NA | CAISEGVQKQFF
NA | TRBV12-3/TRBV12-4 | NA | CASSLRDLTDEQYF
NA | TRBV7-6 | NA | CASSFHGPSYEQFF
TRBD2 | TRBV7-3 | NA | CASSPAGTSRYNEQFF
NA | TRBV7-8 | few | CASSFRENQETQYF
NA | TRBV5-4 | many | CASSFLDNEQFF
NA | TRBV7-2 | NA | CASSPMRETQYF
TRBD2 | TRBV28 | NA | CASTQLAGASTDTQYF
NA | TRBV7-4 | NA | CASSSWTGPETQYF
NA | TRBV6-1 | NA | CASSPRDPSVSGYTF
TRBD1 | TRBV5-8 | NA | CASSFRQGRTEAFF
NA | TRBV6-2/TRBV6-3 | NA | CASRGPYEQYF
NA | TRBV5-4 | NA | CASSFEGLDTQYF
NA | TRBV6-1 | NA | CASRRGANYGYTF
NA | TRBV29-1 | few | CSVREGGETQYF
TRBD2 | TRBV10-3 | NA | CAIRPGLAGGGLADTQYF